The clone carrying this TCR beta chain occurred a few times. The antigen is not known. 5'-RACE, quantitative and with molecular barcodes, yielded the TCR beta libraries. TCRdb reprocessed the 5' RACE reads via MiXCR and lists one record per CDR3 protein. The profile covers about 500,000 distinct CDR3 sequences, with over 4% appearing a single time and around 3.5% taken by the ten largest. The CDR3 spans 16 residues. Germline CDR1 reads SGHAT; CDR2 reads FQNNGV. Unmatched junction bases numbered 5, after V lost 4 bases and J lost 1 base. This entry comes from a study of CD8 T cells in ankylosing spondylitis. Study-wide findings and caveats: Those disease-linked clones were CD8+; they were also relatively rare in peripheral blood. According to the report, clones linked to the disease were significantly enriched in matched synovial fluid samples taken from ankylosing spondylitis patients. A TCR beta motif of under ten highly homologous variants appeared characteristic of ankylosing spondylitis blood.

The specimen sequenced was blood, either unsorted or a sorted T cell fraction (not recorded which). V is TRBV11-2 and J is TRBJ1-1; TRBD1 matches 11 bases. The sequence derives from a male donor with ankylosing spondylitis. DNA of the CDR3: TGTGCCAGCAGCTCATCGGACAGGGGGCAGAACACTGAAGCTTTCTTT. This translates into CASSSSDRGQNTEAFF.